This TCR beta chain was captured by sequencing in a study of beta chain features in type 1 diabetes. Study findings and constraints: The study found moderately but significantly shorter TCRB CDR3s in all four CD4+ subsets of Type 1 diabetes patients.

The germline V gene has CDR1 SNHLY and CDR2 FYNNEI. V was pared by 7 bases and J by 6 bases, with 16 bases between. There are 14 residues in the CDR3. The whole isolated RNA underwent reverse transcription, so sequencing captured expressed TCRB transcripts. Here immunoSEQ multiplex PCR was the method, and the copy in TCRdb shows in-frame clones only, minus some. The sample consists of approximately 160,000 clones, 10% of them appearing once. A note on this clone: Its antigen is unidentified.

Sequenced sample: central memory CD4+ T cells from blood. V usage is TRBV2 and J usage is TRBJ2-4; D is perhaps TRBD2 (5 bases). The TCR originated in a man younger than 40 with type 1 diabetes. CDR3 in amino acids: CASTGGLAGNIQYF. As DNA, the CDR3 is TGTGCCAGCACGGGCGGGCTAGCCGGAAACATTCAGTACTTC.